This paragraph reports one TCR beta chain. This specimen comes from a study of blood T cell repertoires in COVID-19. The wider study: Italy, Spain and the United States were the sources of the convalescent and acute COVID-19 samples. T cells, B-cell-depleted T cells, or PBMCs provided the cDNA or gDNA that served as material.

In the original processing: Amplification of reference gene primers was used by the study to estimate nucleated cell counts. TCRdb keeps only in-frame clones here, not all; method: immunoSEQ multiplex PCR. V and J calls and clone size follow that table, whereas D and trimming were derived from the DNA. Altogether approximately 160,000 clones are present, around 84% being singletons, with the ten largest covering roughly 7%. V was trimmed by 7 bases and J by 5 bases, leaving 18 bases between them. The V gene's germline CDR1 is LNHDA and CDR2 SQIVND (reference sequence). This CDR3 spans 15 amino acids.

This clonotype was obtained from a middle-aged man with active or convalescent COVID-19. Specimen: peripheral blood. The rearrangement joins TRBV19 to TRBJ1-5; D is perhaps TRBD1 (6 bases). This CDR3 reads CASNGWDIDYQPQHF. CDR3 coding DNA: TGTGCCAGTAATGGTTGGGACATCGACTATCAGCCCCAGCATTTT.